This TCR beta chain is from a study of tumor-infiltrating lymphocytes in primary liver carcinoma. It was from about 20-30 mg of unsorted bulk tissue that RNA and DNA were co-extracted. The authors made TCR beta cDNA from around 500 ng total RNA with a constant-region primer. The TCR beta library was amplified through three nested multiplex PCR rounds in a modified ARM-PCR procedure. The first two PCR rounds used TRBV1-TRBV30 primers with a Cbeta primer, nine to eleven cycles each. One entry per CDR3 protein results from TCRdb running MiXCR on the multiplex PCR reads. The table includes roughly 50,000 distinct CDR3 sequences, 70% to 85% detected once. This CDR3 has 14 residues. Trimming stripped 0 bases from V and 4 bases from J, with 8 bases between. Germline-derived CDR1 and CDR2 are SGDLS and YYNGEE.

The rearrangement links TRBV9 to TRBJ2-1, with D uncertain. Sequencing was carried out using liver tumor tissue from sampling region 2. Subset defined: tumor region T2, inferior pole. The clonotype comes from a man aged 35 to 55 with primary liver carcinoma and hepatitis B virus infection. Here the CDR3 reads CASSVDYGYNEQFF. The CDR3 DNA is TGTGCCAGCAGCGTAGACTATGGTTACAATGAGCAGTTCTTC.